The 23 T cell receptor beta chains given below trace back to one sample, sequenced in a study of shared clonotypes between healthy human individuals. Here immunoSEQ multiplex PCR was the method, and the copy in TCRdb shows in-frame clones only, minus some. The table lists some 510,000 clones, around 79% of them singletons, with 10% to 15% in the top ten. The sample taken for sequencing was PBMCs. The receptors derive from a woman in her thirties or forties in good health. Some clones in this sample may be carry-over from other donors' samples.

The CDR3 sequence: CASSHRQPYEQYF. The CDR3, as DNA: TGTGCCAGCAGCCACAGACAGCCCTACGAGCAGTACTTC. The J gene is TRBJ2-7, the V gene TRBV6-5; TRBD1 is a possible D gene (5 bases). CDR1 is MNHEY and CDR2 is SVGAGI in the germline V gene. The CDR3 sequence is 13 residues long. With 6 bases removed from V and 2 bases from J, the gap between germline ends came to 11 bases.

The V call is TRBV2, the J call TRBJ1-3, with 7 bases that match TRBD1. Germline loops: CDR1 SNHLY, CDR2 FYNNEI. The length of the CDR3 is 17 residues. The J segment lost 0 bases and the V segment lost 5 bases, leaving 10 bases of the junction unmatched. CDR3 sequence: CASSRRQGATSGNTIYF. CDR3 in DNA: TGTGCCAGCAGTCGGCGACAGGGAGCCACCTCTGGAAACACCATATATTTT.

The chain employs TRBV5-1 and TRBJ1-4, with D tentatively TRBD1 (6 bases). The CDR3 runs to 15 residues. Germline V gene data show CDR1 as SGHRS and CDR2 as YFSETQ. Trimming removed 4 bases from V and 3 bases from J, with 13 bases in between. This chain's CDR3 is CASSPGQQANEKLFF. CDR3 nucleotide sequence: TGCGCCAGCAGCCCCGGACAGCAAGCTAATGAAAAACTGTTTTTT. The full variable domain, in which reference TRBV5-1 and TRBJ1-4 provide the parts outside the CDR3, is KAGVTQTPRYLIKTRGQQVTLSCSPISGHRSVSWYQQTPGQGLQFLFEYFSETQRNKGNFPGRFSGRQFSNSRSEMNVSTLELGDSALYLCASSPGQQANEKLFFGSGTQLSVL.

The chain combines TRBV27 with TRBJ2-1; D call uncertain. Germline V CDR1 and CDR2: MNHEY, SMNVEV (reference sequence). Trimming took 6 bases from V and 6 from J, leaving 15 bases between them. The CDR3 sequence is 14 residues long. The DNA of the CDR3 is TGTGCCAGCAGACCCCTTGGGGTGGTCAATGAGCAGTTCTTC. This gives the protein CASRPLGVVNEQFF.

The chain links TRBV4-2 to TRBJ2-5; possible D gene TRBD2, 6 bases. The CDR3 spans 16 residues. Germline-derived CDR1 and CDR2 are LGHNA and YNFKEQ. The V and J ends lost 0 bases and 4 bases respectively, with 15 bases between them. The CDR3 here is CASSQEVTGEGETQYF. In nucleotides, the CDR3 is TGTGCCAGCAGCCAAGAGGTTACGGGAGAGGGAGAGACCCAGTACTTC.

This chain connects TRBV7-3 to TRBJ2-7; no reliable D call. The length of the CDR3 is 14 residues. Per germline, CDR1 SGHTA and CDR2 FQGTGA. Deletions cut 1 base from V and 5 bases from J, with 12 bases between. The DNA of the CDR3 is TGTGCCAGCAGCTTAAGGTCCGGGTCCCACGAGCAGTACTTC. Protein sequence: CASSLRSGSHEQYF.

This clone has just a few counts. This rearrangement joins TRBV4-1 to TRBJ1-2; D not certain. The germline gives CDR1 MGHRA, CDR2 YSYEKL. Deletions cut 1 base from V and 4 bases from J, with 7 bases between. This CDR3 spans 13 amino acids. The CDR3 bases are TGCGCCAGCAGCCAAGCGGGAAGCTATGGCTACACCTTC. Protein: CASSQAGSYGYTF.

The V call is TRBV10-3, the J call TRBJ1-2; 10 bases are shared with TRBD1. The CDR3 spans 15 residues. The ends lost 2 bases at V and 4 bases at J; junction bases unmatched: 4. CDR1 and CDR2 from the germline V gene are ENHRY and SYGVKD. The CDR3 reads CAISEDRGQIYGYTF. The CDR3 nucleotides are TGTGCCATCAGTGAGGACAGGGGGCAAATCTATGGCTACACCTTC.

This clone has a single count. The V and J genes are TRBV27 and TRBJ2-7; TRBD1 aligns across 12 bases. CDR3 length: 15 amino acids. Germline V gives CDR1 MNHEY, CDR2 SMNVEV (reference sequence). The V and J ends lost 4 bases and 7 bases, in that order; junction bases with no gene match: 8. The CDR3 spells CASSSPGQGAREQYF. The CDR3 DNA reads TGTGCCAGCAGTTCTCCGGGACAGGGGGCGCGAGAGCAGTACTTC.

The chain has TRBV29-1 and TRBJ2-1; 10 positions match TRBD2. The CDR3 has 16 amino acids. Looked up from germline, CDR1 is SQVTM and CDR2 is ANQGSEA. CDR3 amino acids: CICRLAGPANYNEQFF. For the CDR3, the DNA is TGCATTTGCCGACTAGCGGGCCCCGCCAATTACAATGAGCAGTTCTTC.

The J gene is TRBJ2-7, the V gene TRBV21-1; the table's D call, TRBD2, has no DNA check behind it. TRBV21-1 is labeled a pseudogene. This CDR3 comprises 14 residues. CDR3 protein: CASSRMRVSYEQYF. Written as DNA, the CDR3 is TGTGCCAGCAGCAGGATGCGGGTAAGCTACGAGCAGTACTTC.

The chain combines TRBV5-4 with TRBJ2-7; 10 bases are shared with TRBD2. The CDR3 length is 14 residues. The V and J ends lost 3 bases and 7 bases, in that order; junction bases with no gene match: 7. Germline values: CDR1 SGHNT, CDR2 YYREEE (reference sequence). The CDR3 loop reads CASSYLAGDGEQYF. The DNA of the CDR3 is TGTGCCAGCAGCTACCTAGCGGGAGATGGGGAGCAGTACTTC.

The chain carries TRBV5-1 and TRBJ2-5, with TRBD1 identical over 9 bases. CDR1 is SGHRS and CDR2 is YFSETQ in the germline V gene. V lost 3 bases and J lost 1; bases outside the gene matches: 1. This CDR3 contains 14 residues. The CDR3 protein is CASSSQGAQETQYF. The CDR3 DNA reads as TGCGCCAGCAGCTCACAGGGGGCCCAAGAGACCCAGTACTTC.

The genes are TRBV18 and TRBJ1-5; D gene uncertain. The germline gives CDR1 KGHSH, CDR2 LQKENI. V lost 6 bases, J lost 5 bases, and 11 bases lay in between. CDR3 length: 13 residues. The CDR3 sequence: CASSDEYDQPQHF. For the CDR3, the DNA is TGTGCCAGCTCTGATGAGTACGATCAGCCCCAGCATTTT.

CDR3 DNA: TGTGCCTGGAGTGTACTTAAACAGAGGAACACTGAAGCTTTCTTT. Translating it yields CAWSVLKQRNTEAFF. The chain couples TRBV30 to TRBJ1-1; no reliable D call. Germline values: CDR1 GTSNPN, CDR2 SVGIG (reference sequence). V shed 0 bases and J shed 1 base, with 12 bases lying between them. The CDR3 is made up of 15 amino acids.

The chain links TRBV11-2 to TRBJ2-3; D remains unclear. This CDR3 is 14 amino acids long. Germline V CDR1 and CDR2: SGHAT, FQNNGV. The ends were cut back, 1 base at V and 2 bases at J, with 7 bases in the middle. This chain's CDR3 is CASSLVSFTDTQYF. CDR3 DNA: TGTGCCAGCAGCTTAGTGAGTTTCACAGATACGCAGTATTTT.

The chain employs TRBV11-2 and TRBJ1-1; perhaps TRBD1 as D (6 bases). Germline V gene data show CDR1 as SGHAT and CDR2 as FQNNGV. The CDR3 covers 14 residues. The ends were cut back, 5 bases at V and 4 bases at J, with 14 bases in the middle. In DNA form, the CDR3 reads TGTGCCAGCAGCGATACAGGGCGCGGCACTGAAGCTTTCTTT. It encodes CASSDTGRGTEAFF.

This clone was recorded at least ten times. V usage is TRBV19 and J usage is TRBJ2-7; D remains unclear. There are 13 residues in the CDR3. Germline V gene data show CDR1 as LNHDA and CDR2 as SQIVND (reference sequence). V was clipped by 5 bases and J by 4 bases, with 12 bases between them. CDR3 protein: CASSLQPLYEQYF. The DNA of the CDR3 is TGTGCCAGTAGTCTTCAGCCCCTTTACGAGCAGTACTTC.

V gene TRBV4-2 combines with J gene TRBJ1-1; TRBD1 is a possible D gene (6 bases). This CDR3 has 15 amino acids. The V gene's germline CDR1 is LGHNA and CDR2 YNFKEQ. With 8 bases removed from V and 1 base from J, the gap between germline ends came to 17 bases. CDR3 region: CASGPPGHKNTEAFF. The CDR3 coding sequence is TGTGCCAGCGGACCTCCGGGACACAAGAACACTGAAGCTTTCTTT.

This clone was seen a handful of times. This rearrangement joins TRBV7-2 to TRBJ2-7; perhaps TRBD1 as D (6 bases). From germline, CDR1 is SGHTA and CDR2 FQGNSA. Between the trimmed V and J ends, which lost 5 bases and 3 bases, there was a span of 14 bases. CDR3 length: 14 residues. CDR3 DNA sequence: TGTGCCAGCAGCCCATACAGGGTTTTCTACGAGCAGTACTTC. This codes for CASSPYRVFYEQYF.

V is TRBV2 and J is TRBJ2-7; no clear D. This CDR3 region has 13 residues. Germline CDR1 reads SNHLY; CDR2 reads FYNNEI. Trimming removed 6 bases at V and 2 bases at J, with 11 bases between. CDR3 region: CASRDTYTYEQYF. The CDR3 DNA follows: TGTGCCAGCAGAGACACCTACACCTACGAGCAGTACTTC.

This clone appeared a single time. The J gene is TRBJ2-7, the V gene TRBV4-2, with TRBD1 matching over 9 bases. Per the germline V gene, CDR1 is LGHNA and CDR2 is YNFKEQ. V shed 0 bases and J 7 bases; nucleotides not matched to a gene: 7. This CDR3 region has 15 residues. The CDR3 DNA sequence: TGTGCCAGCAGCCAAGATCGGGGACAGGGTAGGGAGCAGTACTTC. Translating gives CASSQDRGQGREQYF.

This chain joins TRBV7-3 and TRBJ2-3, with 11 positions matching TRBD2. This CDR3 region has 15 residues. V trimming: 1 base; J trimming: 8 bases; junction bases outside the gene matches: 5. Per germline, CDR1 SGHTA and CDR2 FQGTGA. CDR3 protein: CASSLNSGRGTTQYF. CDR3 sequence (DNA): TGTGCCAGCAGCTTAAATAGCGGGAGGGGAACTACGCAGTATTTT.